The rows below give T cell receptor beta chains drawn from one sample of a study of beta chain features in type 1 diabetes. TCRdb's copy holds only in-frame clones and misses some; the assay was immunoSEQ multiplex PCR. The sample includes 200,000 to 250,000 clones, over 8.5% seen only once; the top ten take around 0.037%. The sample consisted of naive CD4+ T cells from blood. The receptors originated from a woman between 18 and 29 years old in good health. CDR3s include the opening cysteine and the closing phenylalanine or tryptophan. Fields, in order: D gene, J gene, V gene, clone size, CDR3 protein, CDR3 DNA. A D gene is named only where the DNA matches it firmly. Expanded clones get a size class; other rows say once, few or many, or leave the size out.

TRBD2 | TRBJ2-5 | TRBV2 | . | CASSEVGLAVEQETQYF | TGTGCCAGCAGTGAAGTAGGACTAGCGGTTGAACAAGAGACCCAGTACTTC
TRBD1 | TRBJ1-2 | TRBV5-1 | few | CASSLSDRTSVQGYTF | TGCGCCAGCAGCTTGTCGGACAGGACCAGCGTTCAGGGCTACACCTTC
. | TRBJ2-5 | TRBV28 | . | CASSQGGKTQYF | TGTGCCAGCAGCCAGGGAGGAAAGACCCAGTACTTC
. | TRBJ1-5 | TRBV19 | . | CASSIRAGQPQHF | TGTGCCAGTAGTATCCGGGCGGGTCAGCCCCAGCATTTT
. | TRBJ2-2 | TRBV18 | . | CASSPPEGANTGELFF | TGTGCCAGCTCACCACCGGAGGGCGCGAACACCGGGGAGCTGTTTTTT
. | TRBJ1-4 | TRBV5-1 | few | CASSFLGVRTGNIGEKLFF | TGCGCCAGCAGCTTTTTGGGGGTTCGAACAGGGAATATCGGTGAAAAACTGTTTTTT
. | TRBJ1-1 | TRBV5-1 | . | CASSLQGNTEAFF | TGCGCCAGCAGCTTACAGGGAAACACTGAAGCTTTCTTT
. | TRBJ2-1 | TRBV14 | few | CASSQRTGSSYNEQFF | TGTGCCAGCAGCCAAAGAACTGGGAGCTCCTACAATGAGCAGTTCTTC
TRBD1 | TRBJ2-7 | TRBV6-1 | . | CASSEKDRGLEQYF | TGTGCCAGCAGTGAGAAGGACAGGGGGCTCGAGCAGTACTTC
. | TRBJ2-5 | TRBV30 | . | CAWSVEGGLGETQYF | TGTGCCTGGAGTGTAGAGGGGGGGCTTGGAGAGACCCAGTACTTC
TRBD1 | TRBJ2-5 | TRBV5-1 | . | CASSLGEDRDGYQETQYF | TGCGCCAGCAGCCTGGGGGAAGACAGGGACGGGTACCAAGAGACCCAGTACTTC
. | TRBJ1-2 | TRBV30 | . | CAWSVREGVGYTF | TGTGCCTGGAGTGTCCGCGAGGGCGTCGGCTACACCTTC
. | TRBJ2-7 | TRBV5-4 | . | CASSLGSAYEQYF | TGTGCCAGCAGCTTGGGAAGCGCCTACGAGCAGTACTTC
. | TRBJ2-7 | TRBV9 | . | CASSVSGSRYEQYF | TGTGCCAGCAGCGTATCCGGGTCTCGCTACGAGCAGTACTTC
. | TRBJ2-5 | TRBV7-9 | few | CASSLASETQYF | TGTGCCAGCAGCTTAGCGTCGGAGACCCAGTACTTC
TRBD2 | TRBJ2-1 | TRBV5-1 | . | CASSLRTSGLSYNEQFF | TGCGCCAGCAGCTTGCGGACTAGCGGCCTTTCCTACAATGAGCAGTTCTTC